This record covers a single T cell receptor (beta chain). This entry belongs to a study of shared clonotypes between healthy human individuals. Trimming shortened V by 2 bases and J by 1 base, and 11 bases separated the two germline ends. CDR3 length equals 15 residues. The germline gives CDR1 MDHEN, CDR2 SYDVKM. Naive CD8 isolation took CD45RO-negative cells positively selected for CCR7 and excluded terminally differentiated effector memory CD45RA+ cells. Each sample came from a Caucasian adult donor living in Nashville, Tennessee. DNA at roughly 0.2 ug, about 30,000 T cell genomes, went into sorted-subset replicate PCRs. Clones were sequenced by immunoSEQ multiplex PCR, and TCRdb holds only the in-frame ones, with some missing. The sample holds 1.5 million to 2.5 million clones, approximately 95% seen once.

The chain couples TRBV28 to TRBJ1-1; the D is unclear. The sample taken for sequencing was naive CD8+ T cells sorted from blood. The sequence derives from a man younger than 35 in good health. The CDR3 is CASSLTLAENTEAFF. CDR3 sequence (DNA): TGTGCCAGCAGTTTAACGCTTGCAGAGAACACTGAAGCTTTCTTT.